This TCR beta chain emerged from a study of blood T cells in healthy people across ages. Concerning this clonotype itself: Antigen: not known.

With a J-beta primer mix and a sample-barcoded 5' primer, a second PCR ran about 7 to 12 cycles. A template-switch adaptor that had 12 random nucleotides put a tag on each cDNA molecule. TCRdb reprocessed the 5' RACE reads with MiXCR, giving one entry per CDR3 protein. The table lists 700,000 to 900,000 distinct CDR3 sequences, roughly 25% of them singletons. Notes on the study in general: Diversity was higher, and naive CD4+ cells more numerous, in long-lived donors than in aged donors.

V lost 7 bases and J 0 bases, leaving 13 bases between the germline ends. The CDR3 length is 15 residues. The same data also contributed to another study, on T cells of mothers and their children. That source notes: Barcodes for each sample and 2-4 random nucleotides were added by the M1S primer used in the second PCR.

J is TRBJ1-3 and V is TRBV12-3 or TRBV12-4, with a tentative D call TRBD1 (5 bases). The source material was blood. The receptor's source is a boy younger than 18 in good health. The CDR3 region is CASTRDGLSGNTIYF. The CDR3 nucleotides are TGTGCCAGCACCCGGGACGGCCTCTCTGGAAACACCATATATTTT.